This TCR beta chain was profiled in a study of T cell responses to AZD1222 COVID-19 vaccine. Notes on this clone: The antigen remains unidentified.

Sequencing was performed with immunoSEQ multiplex PCR; in TCRdb, only in-frame clones are kept and a portion is missing. The sample has some 96,000 clones; 88% are singletons. The CDR3 sequence is 16 residues long. V was clipped by 5 bases and J by 7 bases, with 21 bases between them. Germline V CDR1 and CDR2: LNHDA, SQIVND (reference sequence). Study-level points and caveats: Sampling captured repertoires only after the peak T cell response. Regions 160-218 and 743-854 held dominance among vaccine-associated CD4 TCRs, which spanned spike. The donor cohort was predominantly white British with a female majority, and clonal diversity may have been underestimated. Recipients of AZD1222 seropositive at baseline numbered only 5 to 7.

This TCR came from an adult in good health. The chain uses TRBV19 and TRBJ2-1, with TRBD2 as a possible D gene (5 bases). Sample: peripheral blood, taken on day 0 of AZD1222 vaccination. CDR3 sequence reads: CASSVQAPNGINEQFF. The CDR3 nucleotides are TGTGCCAGTAGTGTACAAGCCCCCAACGGGATAAATGAGCAGTTCTTC.